There are many counts of the clone carrying this T cell receptor beta chain. Its antigen is currently unknown. V was cut by 3 bases and J by 7 bases, with 13 bases left in between. CDR3 length: 14 residues. CDR1 is SGHKS, CDR2 YYEKEE, per germline (reference sequence). TCRdb re-derived calls from the RT-PCR reads in MiXCR, one entry per CDR3 protein. The sample contains fewer than 700,000 distinct CDR3 sequences, around 13% of which appear only once. This specimen belongs to a study of response to subunit inactivated influenza vaccine. Study-wide findings and caveats: Authors suggested each seasonal flu vaccination may recruit only limited numbers of new T cells.

This receptor was taken from a man aged 50 to 59 who received an inactivated influenza vaccine. This sequence joins TRBV5-5 and TRBJ2-2, with D perhaps given as TRBD1 or TRBD2 (5 bases each). Sequences were derived from PBMCs from blood, sampled 45 days after vaccination. As DNA, the CDR3 is TGTGCCAGCAGCTGGGGGTCGAGTGGCGGGGAGCTGTTTTTT. Amino acids: CASSWGSSGGELFF.